One sample yielded the 2 T cell receptor beta chains listed below, sequenced in a study of OX40 agonist ivuxolimab in advanced cancers. Profiling relied on immunoSEQ multiplex PCR, and the TCRdb table lists in-frame clones only, not all of them. This table holds roughly 100,000 clones, 80% to 95% found once. Source: CD4+ or CD8+ T cells sorted from blood, taken in a trial of the OX40 agonist ivuxolimab. The receptor set was obtained from an adult with an advanced solid tumor such as melanoma, head and neck, liver or kidney cancer.

In nucleotides, the CDR3 is TGTGCCTGGAGTGTCGGCGGGGTTGATGGAAACACCATATATTTT. It yields the protein CAWSVGGVDGNTIYF. This chain links TRBV30 with TRBJ1-3, with D unclear. V lost 0 bases to trimming and J lost 3 bases, with 12 bases between them. Germline values: CDR1 GTSNPN, CDR2 SVGIG (reference sequence). CDR3 length equals 15 residues.

V usage is TRBV6-5 and J usage is TRBJ1-1; D remains unclear. From germline, CDR1 is MNHEY and CDR2 SVGAGI. CDR3 size: 11 residues. V dropped 7 bases and J dropped 4 bases, with 7 bases sitting between them. This chain's CDR3 is CASIWATEAFF. DNA of the CDR3: TGTGCCAGCATTTGGGCCACTGAAGCTTTCTTT.